The source of this T cell receptor (beta chain) is a study of T-cell memory formation after mild COVID-19. The CDR3 contains 11 residues. V shed 0 bases and J shed 6 bases, with 4 bases lying between them. The germline gives CDR1 GTSNPN, CDR2 SVGIG (reference sequence). MiXCR, applied by TCRdb to the 5' RACE reads, yields one record per CDR3 protein. This table has under 350,000 distinct CDR3 sequences, roughly 16% appearing once. The sample taken for sequencing was PBMCs or a T cell subset sorted from them (not recorded which). The J gene is TRBJ2-3, the V gene TRBV30; no clear D gene. This TCR derives from a man aged 18 to 35 who had mild COVID-19 (a few samples of this study predate the infection). Cell type and time point are not known. For the CDR3, the DNA is TGTGCCTGGAGTGTAACCGATACGCAGTATTTT. The encoded protein is CAWSVTDTQYF. Together with reference TRBV30 and TRBJ2-3, the CDR3 gives the full variable domain: SQTIHQWPATLVQPVGSPLSLECTVEGTSNPNLYWYRQAAGRGLQLLFYSVGIGQISSEVPQNLSASRPQDRQFILSSKKLLLSDSGFYLCAWSVTDTQYFGPGTRLTVL.